The TCR beta chain under discussion was sequenced for a study of cytomegalovirus exposure and HLA in healthy donors. Comments on this clone: The antigen remains unidentified.

Germline V CDR1 and CDR2: LNHDA, SQIVND (reference sequence). The CDR3 is 13 amino acids. V was trimmed by 3 bases and J by 6 bases, leaving 11 bases between them. A multiplex PCR was run with 60 Vbeta primers and 13 Jbeta primers. Clones were sequenced by immunoSEQ multiplex PCR, and TCRdb holds only the in-frame ones, with some missing. This sample has 150,000 to 200,000 clones, with 73% found just once. Study findings and constraints: Analysis was carried out at a later point, and it linked a missense DCLRE1C variant to TCR beta V- and J-gene trimming.

Sequenced material: PBMCs. The V call is TRBV19, the J call TRBJ1-2; D is undetermined. This TCR came from a woman in her 30s in good health and CMV-seronegative. CDR3 coding DNA: TGTGCCAGTAGTATTCCGGGGATCCATGGCTACACCTTC. The encoded protein is CASSIPGIHGYTF.